This TCR beta chain was sequenced in a study of blood T cell repertoires in COVID-19. At the level of the study: Italy, Spain and the United States were the sources of the convalescent and acute COVID-19 samples.

The germline gives CDR1 SGHRS, CDR2 YFSETQ. The CDR3 spans 15 residues. V was pared by 3 bases and J by 2 bases, with 4 bases of the junction left unmatched. Original analysis: The authors estimated nucleated cell counts from reference gene primer amplification. Using immunoSEQ multiplex PCR, the repertoire was profiled, and TCRdb retains in-frame clones only, with some absent. From that table come the V and J calls and clone size; the DNA was used to work out D and trimming. Of over 200,000 clones listed, approximately 89% are singletons. The V call is TRBV5-1, the J call TRBJ2-5; TRBD1 matches at 10 bases. Material: peripheral blood. The clonotype comes from a woman between 35 and 50 years old with acute or convalescent COVID-19. In DNA, the CDR3 is TGCGCCAGCAGCTGGGGGGGACAGGGGCAAGAGACCCAGTACTTC. It yields the protein CASSWGGQGQETQYF.